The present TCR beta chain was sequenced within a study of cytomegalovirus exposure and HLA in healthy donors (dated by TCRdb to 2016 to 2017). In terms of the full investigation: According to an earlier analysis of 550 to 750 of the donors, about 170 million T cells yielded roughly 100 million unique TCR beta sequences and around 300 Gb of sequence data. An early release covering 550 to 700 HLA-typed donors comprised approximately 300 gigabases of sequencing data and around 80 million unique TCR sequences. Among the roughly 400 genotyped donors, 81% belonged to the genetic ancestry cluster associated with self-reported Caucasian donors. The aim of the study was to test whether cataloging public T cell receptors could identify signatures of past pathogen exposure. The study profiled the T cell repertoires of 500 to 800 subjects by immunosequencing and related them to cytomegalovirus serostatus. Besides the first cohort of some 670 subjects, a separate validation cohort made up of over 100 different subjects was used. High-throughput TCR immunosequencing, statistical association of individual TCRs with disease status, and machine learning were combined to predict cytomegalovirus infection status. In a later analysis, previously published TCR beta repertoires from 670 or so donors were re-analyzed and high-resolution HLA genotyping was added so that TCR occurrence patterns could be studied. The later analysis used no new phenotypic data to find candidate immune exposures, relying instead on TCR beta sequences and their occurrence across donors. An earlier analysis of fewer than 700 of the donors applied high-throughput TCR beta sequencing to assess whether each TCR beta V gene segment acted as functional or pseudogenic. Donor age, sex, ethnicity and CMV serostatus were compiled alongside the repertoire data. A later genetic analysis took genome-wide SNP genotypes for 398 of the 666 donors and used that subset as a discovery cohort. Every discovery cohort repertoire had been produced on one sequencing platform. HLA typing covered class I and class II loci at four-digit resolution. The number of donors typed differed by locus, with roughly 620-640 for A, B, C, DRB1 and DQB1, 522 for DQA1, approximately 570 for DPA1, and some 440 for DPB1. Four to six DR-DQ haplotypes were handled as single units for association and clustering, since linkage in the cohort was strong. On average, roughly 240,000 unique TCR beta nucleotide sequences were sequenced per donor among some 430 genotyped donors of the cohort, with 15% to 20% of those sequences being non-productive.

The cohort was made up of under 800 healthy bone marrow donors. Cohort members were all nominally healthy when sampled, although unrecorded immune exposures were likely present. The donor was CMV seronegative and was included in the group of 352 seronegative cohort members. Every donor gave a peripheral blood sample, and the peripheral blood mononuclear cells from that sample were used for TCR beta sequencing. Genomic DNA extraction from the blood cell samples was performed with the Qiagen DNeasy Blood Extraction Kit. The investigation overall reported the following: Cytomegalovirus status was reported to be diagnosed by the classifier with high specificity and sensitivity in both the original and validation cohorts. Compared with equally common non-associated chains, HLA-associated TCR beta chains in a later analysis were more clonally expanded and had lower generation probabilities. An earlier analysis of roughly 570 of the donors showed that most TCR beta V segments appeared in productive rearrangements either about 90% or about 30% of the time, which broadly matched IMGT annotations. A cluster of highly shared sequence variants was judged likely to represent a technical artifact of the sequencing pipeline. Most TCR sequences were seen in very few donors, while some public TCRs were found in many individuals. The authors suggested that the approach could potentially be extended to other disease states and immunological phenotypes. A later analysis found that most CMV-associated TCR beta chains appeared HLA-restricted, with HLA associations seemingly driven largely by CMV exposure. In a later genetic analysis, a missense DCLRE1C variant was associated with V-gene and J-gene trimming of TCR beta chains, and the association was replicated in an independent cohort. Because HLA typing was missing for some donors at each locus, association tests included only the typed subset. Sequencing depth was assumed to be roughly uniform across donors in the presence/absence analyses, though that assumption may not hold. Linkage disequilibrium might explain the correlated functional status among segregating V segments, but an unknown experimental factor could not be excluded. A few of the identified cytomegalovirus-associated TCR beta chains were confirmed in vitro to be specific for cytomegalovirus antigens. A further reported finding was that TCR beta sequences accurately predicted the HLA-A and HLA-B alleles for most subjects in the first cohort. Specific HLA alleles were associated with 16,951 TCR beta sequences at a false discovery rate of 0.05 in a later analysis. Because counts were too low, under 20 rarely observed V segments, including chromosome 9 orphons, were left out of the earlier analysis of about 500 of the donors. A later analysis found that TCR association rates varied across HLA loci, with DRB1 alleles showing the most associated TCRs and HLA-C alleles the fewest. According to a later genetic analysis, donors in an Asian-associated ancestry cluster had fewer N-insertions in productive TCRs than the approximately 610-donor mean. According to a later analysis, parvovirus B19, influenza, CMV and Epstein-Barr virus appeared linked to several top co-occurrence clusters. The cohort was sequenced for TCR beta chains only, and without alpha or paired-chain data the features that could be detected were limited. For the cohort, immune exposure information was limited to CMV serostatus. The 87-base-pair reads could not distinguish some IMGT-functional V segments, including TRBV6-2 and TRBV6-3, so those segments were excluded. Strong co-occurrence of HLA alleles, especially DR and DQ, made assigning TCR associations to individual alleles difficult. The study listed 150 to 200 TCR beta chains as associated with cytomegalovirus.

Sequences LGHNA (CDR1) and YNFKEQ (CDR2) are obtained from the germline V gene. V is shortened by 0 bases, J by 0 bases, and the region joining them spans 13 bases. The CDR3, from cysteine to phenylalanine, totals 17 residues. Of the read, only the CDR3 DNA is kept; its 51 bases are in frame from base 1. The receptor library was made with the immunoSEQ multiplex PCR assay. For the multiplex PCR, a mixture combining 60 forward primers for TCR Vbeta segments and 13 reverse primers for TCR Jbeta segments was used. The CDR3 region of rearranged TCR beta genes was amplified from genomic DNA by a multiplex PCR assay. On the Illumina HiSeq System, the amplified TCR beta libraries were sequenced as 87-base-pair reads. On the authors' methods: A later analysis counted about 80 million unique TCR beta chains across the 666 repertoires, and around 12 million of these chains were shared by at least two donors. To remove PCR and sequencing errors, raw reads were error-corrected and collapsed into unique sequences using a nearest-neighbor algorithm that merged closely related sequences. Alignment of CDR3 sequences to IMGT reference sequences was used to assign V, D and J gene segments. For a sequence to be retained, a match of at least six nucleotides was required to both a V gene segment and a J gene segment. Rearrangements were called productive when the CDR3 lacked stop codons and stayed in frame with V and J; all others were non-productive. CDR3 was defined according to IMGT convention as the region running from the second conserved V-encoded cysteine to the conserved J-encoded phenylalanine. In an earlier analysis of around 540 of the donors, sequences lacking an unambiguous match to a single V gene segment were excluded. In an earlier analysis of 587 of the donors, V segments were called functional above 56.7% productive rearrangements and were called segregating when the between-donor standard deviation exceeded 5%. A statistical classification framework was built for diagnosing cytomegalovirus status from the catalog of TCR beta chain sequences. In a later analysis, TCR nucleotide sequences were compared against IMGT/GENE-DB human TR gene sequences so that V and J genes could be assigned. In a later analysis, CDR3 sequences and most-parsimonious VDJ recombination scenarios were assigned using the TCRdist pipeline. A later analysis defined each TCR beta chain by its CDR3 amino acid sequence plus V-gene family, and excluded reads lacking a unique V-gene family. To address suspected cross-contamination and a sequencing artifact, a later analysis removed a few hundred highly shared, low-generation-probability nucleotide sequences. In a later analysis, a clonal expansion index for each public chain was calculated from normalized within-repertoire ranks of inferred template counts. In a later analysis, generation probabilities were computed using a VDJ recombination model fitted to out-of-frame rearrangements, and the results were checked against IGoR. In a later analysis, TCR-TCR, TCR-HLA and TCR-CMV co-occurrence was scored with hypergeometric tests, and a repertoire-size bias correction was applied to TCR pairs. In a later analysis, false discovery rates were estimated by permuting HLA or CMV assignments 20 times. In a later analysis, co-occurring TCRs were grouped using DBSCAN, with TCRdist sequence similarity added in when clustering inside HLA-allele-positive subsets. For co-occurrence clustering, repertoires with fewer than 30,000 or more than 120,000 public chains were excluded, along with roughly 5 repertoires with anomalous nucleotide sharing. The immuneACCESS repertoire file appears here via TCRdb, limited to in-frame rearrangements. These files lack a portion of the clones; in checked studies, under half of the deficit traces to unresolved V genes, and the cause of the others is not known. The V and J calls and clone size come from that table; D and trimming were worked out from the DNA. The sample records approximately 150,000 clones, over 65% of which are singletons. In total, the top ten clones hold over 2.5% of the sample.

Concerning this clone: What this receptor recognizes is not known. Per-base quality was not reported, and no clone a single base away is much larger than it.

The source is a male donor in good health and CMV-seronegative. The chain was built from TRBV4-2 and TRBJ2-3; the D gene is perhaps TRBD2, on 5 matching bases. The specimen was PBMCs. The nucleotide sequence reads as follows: TGTGCCAGCAGCCAAGATCTCGAGACTACTAGCACAGATACGCAGTATTTT. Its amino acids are CASSQDLETTSTDTQYF.